A single sample gave rise to the 7 T cell receptor beta chains below, sequenced in a study of cytomegalovirus exposure and HLA in healthy donors. The PCR ran on 60 Vbeta and 13 Jbeta primers. Only in-frame clones appear in the TCRdb table, and some are missing; sequencing was by immunoSEQ multiplex PCR. The sample shows some 150,000 clones, around 87% of them seen only once. The specimen sequenced was PBMCs. These receptors all come from a woman in her 30s in good health and CMV-seronegative.

The genes are TRBV18 and TRBJ1-1; D gene unclear. CDR1 is KGHSH and CDR2 is LQKENI in the germline V gene. There are 14 residues in the CDR3. Trimming cost V 2 bases and J 5 bases, with 12 bases left between them. The CDR3 DNA reads as TGTGCCAGCTCACCAGCCGGGGTGGGAACTGAAGCTTTCTTT. It translates to CASSPAGVGTEAFF.

The count of this clone is one. The rearrangement uses TRBV6-6 and TRBJ2-2; no clear D. There are 13 residues in the CDR3. V dropped 6 bases and J dropped 6 bases, with 11 bases sitting between them. Germline CDR1 and CDR2: MNHNY and SVGAGI (reference sequence). In DNA form, the CDR3 reads TGTGCCAGCAGCCCTTCGTTTGCCGGGGAGCTGTTTTTT. Translated: CASSPSFAGELFF.

The chain is built from TRBV15 and TRBJ1-2; TRBD1 agrees at 7 bases. Germline trimming cut 2 bases from V and 3 bases from J; bases unmatched to any gene: 9. The CDR3 is 16 amino acids. The germline gives CDR1 LNHNV, CDR2 YYDKDF (reference sequence). CDR3 sequence (DNA): TGTGCCACCAGCAGACTAAGGAAGGGGGCGGACTATGGCTACACCTTC. This translates into CATSRLRKGADYGYTF.

This rearrangement joins TRBV9 to TRBJ2-1; 8 nucleotides agree with TRBD2. V lost 4 bases, J lost 10 bases, and 16 bases stayed unmatched. Germline values: CDR1 SGDLS, CDR2 YYNGEE. The CDR3 runs 16 residues. Here the CDR3 reads CASSTASGQSPYEQFF. The DNA for the CDR3 is TGTGCCAGCAGCACTGCTAGCGGGCAATCACCCTACGAGCAGTTCTTC.

This chain connects TRBV11-2 to TRBJ1-4; no clear D gene. The CDR3 length is 14 residues. The V gene lost 6 bases and the J gene lost 3 bases, with 11 bases spanning the gap. From germline, CDR1 is SGHAT and CDR2 FQNNGV. CDR3 coding DNA: TGTGCCAGCAGTGGTACGGGAGCTAATGAAAAACTGTTTTTT. The encoded protein is CASSGTGANEKLFF.

This chain links TRBV29-1 with TRBJ2-3; unclear D gene. The CDR3 is made up of 12 amino acids. The V and J ends lost 4 bases and 6 bases respectively, with 11 bases between them. CDR1 is SQVTM and CDR2 is ANQGSEA in the germline V gene. In nucleotides, the CDR3 is TGCAGCGTTGGGTCGCGGTTGGATACGCAGTATTTT. Its translation: CSVGSRLDTQYF.

The chain recombines TRBV7-2 with TRBJ2-5, with TRBD1 as a possible D gene (6 bases). The J call may be faulty, since TRBJ2-7 better matches the DNA end. The germline gives CDR1 SGHTA, CDR2 FQGNSA. The CDR3 consists of 14 residues. The DNA for the CDR3 is TGTGCCAGCAGCTTAGCCTGGACAGACTACGAGCAGTACTTC. Its protein product is CASSLAWTDYEQYF.